The 12 T cell receptor beta chains listed next were all sequenced from one sample in a study of cytotoxic CD8 clonotypes in ibrutinib-treated CLL. Profiled with immunoSEQ multiplex PCR; TCRdb holds only in-frame clones, not every one. The sample lists roughly 250,000 clones, 70% seen once, with less than 20% in the top ten. The specimen was PBMCs, collected after 24 months of ibrutinib treatment. All receptors come from a human donor with chronic lymphocytic leukemia.

This chain links TRBV27 with TRBJ2-1, with a tentative D call TRBD2 (5 bases). Germline V gene lookup returns CDR1 MNHEY and CDR2 SMNVEV (reference sequence). The CDR3 is 16 amino acids. The V end lost 7 bases, the J end lost 3 bases, and 19 bases lay between the germline ends. The CDR3 sequence: CASTPRRTLGYNEQFF. The CDR3, as DNA: TGTGCCAGCACTCCCCGGAGGACCCTAGGCTACAATGAGCAGTTCTTC.

This clone turned up a few times. The rearrangement joins TRBV7-9 to TRBJ1-5; the match to TRBD1 covers 7 bases. Germline trimming cut 5 bases from V and 6 bases from J; bases unmatched to any gene: 7. Germline V gene data show CDR1 as SEHNR and CDR2 as FQNEAQ (reference sequence). The CDR3 runs 14 residues. CDR3 in amino acids: CASSVDRVGQPQHF. DNA of the CDR3: TGTGCCAGCAGCGTAGACAGGGTGGGTCAGCCCCAGCATTTT.

The V gene is TRBV9, the J gene TRBJ2-2; D call uncertain. The germline V gene encodes CDR1 SGDLS and CDR2 YYNGEE. The V end lost 0 bases, the J end lost 6 bases, and 18 bases lay between the germline ends. The CDR3 has 17 amino acids. The CDR3 reads CASSVEGSAKRPGELFF. The CDR3 DNA sequence: TGTGCCAGCAGCGTAGAGGGAAGCGCGAAACGCCCCGGGGAGCTGTTTTTT.

V gene TRBV7-3 combines with J gene TRBJ2-1; no reliable D call. Trimming left V 4 bases short and J 5 bases short, with 9 bases between. Germline V CDR1 and CDR2: SGHTA, FQGTGA. The CDR3 consists of 13 residues. The CDR3 sequence: CASSSAPNNEQFF. The CDR3 bases are TGTGCCAGCAGCTCAGCTCCGAACAATGAGCAGTTCTTC. Supplemented by reference TRBV7-3 and TRBJ2-1, the full variable domain reads GAGVSQTPSNKVTEKGKYVELRCDPISGHTALYWYRQSLGQGPEFLIYFQGTGAADDSGLPNDRFFAVRPEGSVSTLKIQRTERGDSAVYLCASSSAPNNEQFFGPGTRLTVL.

The chain couples TRBV5-1 to TRBJ2-3; the D call may be TRBD1 or TRBD2 (5 bases each). Germline lookup yields CDR1 SGHRS and CDR2 YFSETQ. This CDR3 contains 14 residues. V dropped 2 bases and J dropped 2 bases, with 9 bases sitting between them. The CDR3 nucleotides read TGCGCCAGCAGCTTACGGGACCCCACAGATACGCAGTATTTT. As protein: CASSLRDPTDTQYF.

The chain recombines TRBV6-5 with TRBJ1-5; TRBD1 is a possible D gene (5 bases). Germline V gene data show CDR1 as MNHEY and CDR2 as SVGAGI. V was shortened by 7 bases and J by 6 bases, with 16 bases between the two germline ends. The CDR3 extends over 14 amino acids. The CDR3 DNA reads as TGTGCCAGCACGAGCTCAGGGAATGGTCAGCCCCAGCATTTT. It translates to CASTSSGNGQPQHF.

The chain employs TRBV5-1 and TRBJ2-1; 8 bases match TRBD2. The germline V gene has CDR1 SGHRS and CDR2 YFSETQ. This CDR3 is 16 amino acids long. Trimming removed 4 bases from V and 0 bases from J; junction bases left unmatched: 6. CDR3 sequence (DNA): TGCGCCAGCAGCGCATTAGCGGGGAGCTCCTACAATGAGCAGTTCTTC. Translated: CASSALAGSSYNEQFF.

The CDR3 region is CASSLDRADQPQHF. The CDR3 nucleotides read TGTGCCAGCAGCTTGGACAGGGCCGATCAGCCCCAGCATTTT. The V gene is TRBV7-9, the J gene TRBJ1-5, with 8 nucleotides matching TRBD1. Per the germline V gene, CDR1 is SEHNR and CDR2 is FQNEAQ (reference sequence). J gave up 5 bases and V 3 bases, and 3 bases lay outside the gene matches. The CDR3 totals 14 residues. The full variable domain, rest sourced from reference TRBV7-9 and TRBJ1-5, is DTGVSQNPRHKITKRGQNVTFRCDPISEHNRLYWYRQTLGQGPEFLTYFQNEAQLEKSRLLSDRFSAERPKGSFSTLEIQRTEQGDSAMYLCASSLDRADQPQHFGDGTRLSIL.

This clone was observed a handful of times. This chain links TRBV7-9 with TRBJ2-7; 7 bases fit TRBD2. In germline, CDR1 is SEHNR, CDR2 FQNEAQ (reference sequence). V lost 8 bases, J lost 5 bases, and 12 bases stayed unmatched. There are 14 residues in the CDR3. For the CDR3, the DNA is TGTGCCAGCTACGAACTTGGGAGGGGTGACGAGCAGTACTTC. Protein product: CASYELGRGDEQYF.

This chain connects TRBV13 to TRBJ2-7; a possible D gene is TRBD2 (6 bases). CDR3 length equals 13 residues. The V gene's germline CDR1 is PRHDT and CDR2 FYEKMQ (reference sequence). The V gene lost 7 bases and the J gene lost 4 bases, with 14 bases spanning the gap. The CDR3 loop reads CASKDGSGYEQYF. CDR3 bases: TGTGCCAGCAAGGACGGGAGTGGGTACGAGCAGTACTTC.

This clone occurred a few times. This CDR3 reads CASSSMGDTQYF. CDR3 DNA sequence: TGTGCCAGCAGCTCCATGGGAGATACGCAGTATTTT. The chain couples TRBV7-8 to TRBJ2-3, with D unclear. The CDR3 is made up of 12 amino acids. With 4 bases removed from V and 5 bases from J, the gap between germline ends came to 7 bases. The germline V gene encodes CDR1 SGHVS and CDR2 FQNEAQ.

V is TRBV29-1 and J is TRBJ2-7; either TRBD1 or TRBD2 may supply D (5 bases each). The ends were cut back, 5 bases at V and 1 base at J, with 12 bases in the middle. Germline V CDR1 and CDR2: SQVTM, ANQGSEA. CDR3 length: 13 amino acids. The CDR3 is CSVLGTASYEQYF. The CDR3 DNA is TGCAGCGTTTTAGGGACGGCTTCCTACGAGCAGTACTTC.